This is a list of T cell receptor beta chains from one sample in a study of T cell changes during pregnancy in multiple sclerosis. Assay used: immunoSEQ multiplex PCR; TCRdb lists only in-frame clones, some missing. This sample has approximately 60,000 clones, with approximately 93% found just once. Specimen: CD8+ T cells from peripheral blood mononuclear cells, collected in the second trimester of pregnancy. The receptor source for this set is a female donor with multiple sclerosis, enrolled in a pregnancy study. Both conserved end residues are part of each CDR3. D genes are given only for firm matches. Clone sizes are given selectively: once, few, many, or a class where the clone is expanded.

j_call: TRBJ2-1
cdr3_length: 15
d_call: NA
clone_size: NA
v_call: TRBV18
cdr3_nt: TGTGCCAGCTCACCAACGACTTTTAGCGCCCATGAGCAGTTCTTC
cdr3_aa: CASSPTTFSAHEQFF

j_call: TRBJ1-1
cdr3_length: 13
d_call: NA
clone_size: NA
v_call: TRBV7-8
cdr3_nt: TGTGCCAGCAGCTTCTGGGGAGGAACTGAAGCTTTCTTT
cdr3_aa: CASSFWGGTEAFF

j_call: TRBJ2-7
cdr3_length: 16
d_call: TRBD2
clone_size: NA
v_call: TRBV4-3
cdr3_nt: TGCGCCAGCAGCTCCGTTTTGCCGGGAGGGGCCTCTGAGCAGTACTTC
cdr3_aa: CASSSVLPGGASEQYF

j_call: TRBJ2-7
cdr3_length: 14
d_call: TRBD1
clone_size: NA
v_call: TRBV7-6
cdr3_nt: TGTGCCAGCAGCCCCTGGGACAGTGGATACGAGCAGTACTTC
cdr3_aa: CASSPWDSGYEQYF

j_call: TRBJ2-3
cdr3_length: 14
d_call: TRBD2
clone_size: once
v_call: TRBV4-1
cdr3_nt: TGCGCCAGCAGCCAAGCGGGAGGGTCAGATACGCAGTATTTT
cdr3_aa: CASSQAGGSDTQYF

j_call: TRBJ2-7
cdr3_length: 13
d_call: TRBD2
clone_size: once
v_call: TRBV5-1
cdr3_nt: TGCGCCAGCAGCCTAGTAGCGGGAGACGAGCAGTACTTC
cdr3_aa: CASSLVAGDEQYF

j_call: TRBJ2-5
cdr3_length: 12
d_call: NA
clone_size: NA
v_call: TRBV30
cdr3_nt: TGTGCCTGGAGGGGACAACAAGAGACCCAGTACTTC
cdr3_aa: CAWRGQQETQYF

j_call: TRBJ2-1
cdr3_length: 15
d_call: TRBD2
clone_size: NA
v_call: TRBV5-6
cdr3_nt: TGTGCCAGCCTCCCACTGAGCGGGGGGTACAATGAGCAGTTCTTC
cdr3_aa: CASLPLSGGYNEQFF

j_call: TRBJ2-1
cdr3_length: 15
d_call: NA
clone_size: once
v_call: TRBV7-7
cdr3_nt: TGTGCCAGCAGCTTACAGCGGACCTCCTACAATGAGCAGTTCTTC
cdr3_aa: CASSLQRTSYNEQFF

j_call: TRBJ2-7
cdr3_length: 18
d_call: TRBD2
clone_size: NA
v_call: TRBV9
cdr3_nt: TGTGCCAGCAGCCATTCGGCTAGCGGGAGGGAAGGGTCCTACGAGCAGTACTTC
cdr3_aa: CASSHSASGREGSYEQYF

j_call: TRBJ2-1
cdr3_length: 18
d_call: TRBD2
clone_size: NA
v_call: TRBV11-2
cdr3_nt: TGTGCCAGCAGTTCCCCTTGGACTAGCGGGAGTTACGGGAATGAGCAGTTCTTC
cdr3_aa: CASSSPWTSGSYGNEQFF

j_call: TRBJ2-4
cdr3_length: 13
d_call: NA
clone_size: once
v_call: TRBV27
cdr3_nt: TGTGCCAGCAGTTCAGATGCCAAAAACATTCAGTACTTC
cdr3_aa: CASSSDAKNIQYF

j_call: TRBJ2-7
cdr3_length: 13
d_call: TRBD2
clone_size: few
v_call: TRBV19
cdr3_nt: TGTGCCAGTAGTATAGCGGGAGGGGAGGAGCAGTACTTC
cdr3_aa: CASSIAGGEEQYF

j_call: TRBJ2-7
cdr3_length: 13
d_call: NA
clone_size: NA
v_call: TRBV19
cdr3_nt: TGTGCCAGTAGTATATCAGGGGCCTACGAGCAGTACTTC
cdr3_aa: CASSISGAYEQYF

j_call: TRBJ2-7
cdr3_length: 16
d_call: TRBD2
clone_size: NA
v_call: TRBV28
cdr3_nt: TGTGCCAGCAGTTTAAACCGGGGGGAACCGAGGGACGAGCAGTACTTC
cdr3_aa: CASSLNRGEPRDEQYF

j_call: TRBJ2-1
cdr3_length: 15
d_call: NA
clone_size: NA
v_call: TRBV2
cdr3_nt: TGTGCCAGCAGACCGGACTACCCTACCTACAATGAGCAGTTCTTC
cdr3_aa: CASRPDYPTYNEQFF

j_call: TRBJ1-1
cdr3_length: 13
d_call: NA
clone_size: NA
v_call: TRBV14
cdr3_nt: TGTGCCAGCAGCCCCAGAGGGTTTGCTGAAGCTTTCTTT
cdr3_aa: CASSPRGFAEAFF

j_call: TRBJ2-7
cdr3_length: 13
d_call: TRBD2
clone_size: NA
v_call: TRBV11-2
cdr3_nt: TGTGCCAGCAGCCGGACTAGCGTCTACGAGCAGTACTTC
cdr3_aa: CASSRTSVYEQYF

j_call: TRBJ2-7
cdr3_length: 15
d_call: TRBD2
clone_size: NA
v_call: TRBV5-4
cdr3_nt: TGTGCCAGCAGCTCGAGGGGACTAGCCACTTACGAGCAGTACTTC
cdr3_aa: CASSSRGLATYEQYF

j_call: TRBJ2-7
cdr3_length: 15
d_call: TRBD2
clone_size: NA
v_call: TRBV15
cdr3_nt: TGTGCCACCAGCAGAGGGACTAGCGGGGTCTACGAGCAGTACTTC
cdr3_aa: CATSRGTSGVYEQYF

j_call: TRBJ2-6
cdr3_length: 18
d_call: TRBD1
clone_size: NA
v_call: TRBV5-1
cdr3_nt: TGCGCCAGCAGCTCTACAGACAGGGGAGTACCTGGGGCCAACGTCCTGACTTTC
cdr3_aa: CASSSTDRGVPGANVLTF

j_call: TRBJ2-1
cdr3_length: 16
d_call: NA
clone_size: NA
v_call: TRBV7-9
cdr3_nt: TGTGCCAGCAGCTTAGTGCCGGGAGTTGGTGGGTATGAGCAGTTCTTC
cdr3_aa: CASSLVPGVGGYEQFF

j_call: TRBJ1-1
cdr3_length: 14
d_call: TRBD1
clone_size: NA
v_call: TRBV27
cdr3_nt: TGTGCCAGCAGTTGGGGACAGGGGATGACTGAAGCTTTCTTT
cdr3_aa: CASSWGQGMTEAFF

j_call: TRBJ2-7
cdr3_length: 15
d_call: TRBD2
clone_size: NA
v_call: TRBV5-4
cdr3_nt: TGTGCCAGCAGCTTTGGGACTAGCGGAACCTACGAGCAGTACTTC
cdr3_aa: CASSFGTSGTYEQYF

j_call: TRBJ1-5
cdr3_length: 16
d_call: TRBD1
clone_size: NA
v_call: TRBV4-1
cdr3_nt: TGCGCCAGCAGCCAAGATCCGACAGGGGCGGATCAGCCCCAGCATTTT
cdr3_aa: CASSQDPTGADQPQHF

j_call: TRBJ2-1
cdr3_length: 16
d_call: NA
clone_size: NA
v_call: TRBV19
cdr3_nt: TGTGCCAGTTCCCCTGGCCCCTCGACAGGCAGCAATGAGCAGTTCTTC
cdr3_aa: CASSPGPSTGSNEQFF

j_call: TRBJ2-1
cdr3_length: 14
d_call: TRBD2
clone_size: NA
v_call: TRBV5-1
cdr3_nt: TGCGCCAGCAGCGAGACTAGCGGGATAAATGAGCAGTTCTTC
cdr3_aa: CASSETSGINEQFF

j_call: TRBJ2-7
cdr3_length: 16
d_call: NA
clone_size: once
v_call: TRBV2
cdr3_nt: TGTGCCAGCAGTCCGAGCGGACCACCTCCCTCGGGCGAGCAGTACTTC
cdr3_aa: CASSPSGPPPSGEQYF

j_call: TRBJ2-1
cdr3_length: 13
d_call: NA
clone_size: NA
v_call: TRBV19
cdr3_nt: TGTGCCAGTAGTATCCGGACTGCTAATGAGCAGTTCTTC
cdr3_aa: CASSIRTANEQFF

j_call: TRBJ2-7
cdr3_length: 18
d_call: TRBD2
clone_size: NA
v_call: TRBV28
cdr3_nt: TGTGCCAGCAGTTCCTCCCTCCCGACTAGCGGGAGCTCCTACGAGCAGTACTTC
cdr3_aa: CASSSSLPTSGSSYEQYF

j_call: TRBJ1-2
cdr3_length: 17
d_call: NA
clone_size: NA
v_call: TRBV28
cdr3_nt: TGTGCCAGCAGTTTAGCGTTACGGTCCCAGGCCGACTATGGCTACACCTTC
cdr3_aa: CASSLALRSQADYGYTF

j_call: TRBJ2-7
cdr3_length: 17
d_call: TRBD1
clone_size: NA
v_call: TRBV4-1
cdr3_nt: TGCGCCAGCAGCCCTCAACCCGGACAGGGTCAAGGATACGAGCAGTACTTC
cdr3_aa: CASSPQPGQGQGYEQYF

j_call: TRBJ2-7
cdr3_length: 15
d_call: TRBD1
clone_size: NA
v_call: TRBV19
cdr3_nt: TGTGCCAGTAGTTGGGGACAGGGTGAGACGTCCGAGCAGTACTTC
cdr3_aa: CASSWGQGETSEQYF

j_call: TRBJ2-3
cdr3_length: 16
d_call: TRBD2
clone_size: once
v_call: TRBV28
cdr3_nt: TGTGCCAGCAGTTTACCCCTAGCGGGAGGCGATTATACGCAGTATTTT
cdr3_aa: CASSLPLAGGDYTQYF

j_call: TRBJ1-1
cdr3_length: 16
d_call: TRBD1
clone_size: NA
v_call: TRBV29-1
cdr3_nt: TGCAGCGTTGATGGGCTAGAGACAGGGGGGAACACTGAAGCTTTCTTT
cdr3_aa: CSVDGLETGGNTEAFF

j_call: TRBJ2-3
cdr3_length: 15
d_call: NA
clone_size: NA
v_call: TRBV4-2
cdr3_nt: TGTGCCAGCAGCCAAGGCGCTAGCGACACAGATACGCAGTATTTT
cdr3_aa: CASSQGASDTDTQYF

j_call: TRBJ2-3
cdr3_length: 14
d_call: NA
clone_size: NA
v_call: TRBV5-1
cdr3_nt: TGCGCCAGCAGCTTGGAACAGAGCACAGATACGCAGTATTTT
cdr3_aa: CASSLEQSTDTQYF

j_call: TRBJ1-2
cdr3_length: 16
d_call: TRBD1
clone_size: NA
v_call: TRBV14
cdr3_nt: TGTGCCAGCAGCTCGACTCGGACAGGGGTGAACTATGGCTACACCTTC
cdr3_aa: CASSSTRTGVNYGYTF

j_call: TRBJ1-2
cdr3_length: 16
d_call: TRBD1
clone_size: once
v_call: TRBV19
cdr3_nt: TGTGCCAGTAGTCGTACTTTTAGGGGGCGAGAGGGTGGCTACACCTTC
cdr3_aa: CASSRTFRGREGGYTF

j_call: TRBJ2-7
cdr3_length: 14
d_call: NA
clone_size: NA
v_call: TRBV4-1
cdr3_nt: TGCGCCAGCAGCCAAGAAGCGAGCTCCTACGAGCAGTACTTC
cdr3_aa: CASSQEASSYEQYF

j_call: TRBJ2-7
cdr3_length: 14
d_call: TRBD1
clone_size: NA
v_call: TRBV15
cdr3_nt: TGTGCCACCAGCGGCGACAGGGGGCGAGACGAGCAGTACTTC
cdr3_aa: CATSGDRGRDEQYF

j_call: TRBJ2-1
cdr3_length: 15
d_call: NA
clone_size: NA
v_call: TRBV30
cdr3_nt: TGTGCCTGGAGTGCTCTAGCGCCAAGGTACAATGAGCAGTTCTTC
cdr3_aa: CAWSALAPRYNEQFF

j_call: TRBJ2-7
cdr3_length: 14
d_call: NA
clone_size: NA
v_call: TRBV4-3
cdr3_nt: TGCGCCAGCAGCCGCGCCTGGGGCCGGTACGAGCAGTACTTC
cdr3_aa: CASSRAWGRYEQYF

j_call: TRBJ1-5
cdr3_length: 15
d_call: NA
clone_size: NA
v_call: TRBV2
cdr3_nt: TGTGCCAGCAGGGAGGGCAGGGATAGCAATCAGCCCCAGCATTTT
cdr3_aa: CASREGRDSNQPQHF

j_call: TRBJ2-1
cdr3_length: 13
d_call: TRBD2
clone_size: NA
v_call: TRBV6-1
cdr3_nt: TGTGCCAGCACTTTATCAGGCGGGAGACAGCAGTTCTTC
cdr3_aa: CASTLSGGRQQFF

j_call: TRBJ2-5
cdr3_length: 13
d_call: NA
clone_size: NA
v_call: TRBV6-6
cdr3_nt: TGTGCCAGCAGTTGGGGGGTCCAGGAGACCCAGTACTTC
cdr3_aa: CASSWGVQETQYF

j_call: TRBJ2-7
cdr3_length: 15
d_call: NA
clone_size: NA
v_call: TRBV27
cdr3_nt: TGTGCCAGCAGTTCGTCCCCCGGGAGTCGTTACGAGCAGTACTTC
cdr3_aa: CASSSSPGSRYEQYF